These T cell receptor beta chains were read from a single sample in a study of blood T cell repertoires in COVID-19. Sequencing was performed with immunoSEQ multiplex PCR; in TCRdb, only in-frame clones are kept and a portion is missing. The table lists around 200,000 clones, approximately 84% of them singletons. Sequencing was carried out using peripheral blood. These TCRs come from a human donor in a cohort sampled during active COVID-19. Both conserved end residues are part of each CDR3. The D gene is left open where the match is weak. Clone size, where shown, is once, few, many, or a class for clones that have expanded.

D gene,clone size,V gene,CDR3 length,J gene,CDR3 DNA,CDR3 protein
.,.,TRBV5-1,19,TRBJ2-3,TGCGCCAGCAGCTCGCCTTTAAGAGGCGTTCAAGTTTCCACAGATACGCAGTATTTT,CASSSPLRGVQVSTDTQYF
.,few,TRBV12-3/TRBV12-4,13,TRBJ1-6,TGTGCCAGCAGTTTGGGGCCCTCCGAACCCCTCCACTTT,CASSLGPSEPLHF
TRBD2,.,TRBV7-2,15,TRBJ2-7,TGTGCCAGCAGCCCAACAGCGGGGGGGTTATACGAGCAGTACTTC,CASSPTAGGLYEQYF
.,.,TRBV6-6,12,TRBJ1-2,TGTGCCAGCAGTTGGGGTAGCGATGGCTACACCTTC,CASSWGSDGYTF
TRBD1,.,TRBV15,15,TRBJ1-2,TGTGCCACCAGCAGCGAGACAGGGGGCCAGAGGGGCTACACCTTC,CATSSETGGQRGYTF
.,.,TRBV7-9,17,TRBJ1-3,TGTGCCAGCAGCTTAGCCTCATCAGCGGGCTCTGGAAACACCATATATTTT,CASSLASSAGSGNTIYF
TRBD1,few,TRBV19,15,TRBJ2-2,TGTGCCAGTAGGCCCCGGACAGGGGGTGACGGGGAGCTGTTTTTT,CASRPRTGGDGELFF
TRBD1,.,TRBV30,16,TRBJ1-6,TGTGCCTGGGGATGGGACAGGGAGGATTATAGATCACCCCTCCACTTT,CAWGWDREDYRSPLHF
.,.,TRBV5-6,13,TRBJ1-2,TGTGCCAGCAGCTTGGGTCGGAACTATGGCTACACCTTC,CASSLGRNYGYTF
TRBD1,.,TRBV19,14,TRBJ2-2,TGTGCCAGTAGTATAAGGGGGCTCACCGGGGAGCTGTTTTTT,CASSIRGLTGELFF
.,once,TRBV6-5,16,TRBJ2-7,TGTGCCAGCAGTTACTCGATAGCCAGCCAGGGATACGAGCAGTACTTC,CASSYSIASQGYEQYF
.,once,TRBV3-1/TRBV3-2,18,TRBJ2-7,TGTGCCAGCAGCCCGATCCGGGAGGGACAGGGCCACTCCTACGAGCAGTACTTC,CASSPIREGQGHSYEQYF
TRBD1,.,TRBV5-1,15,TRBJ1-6,TGCGCCAGCAGCCCCGGACAGGAGCATAATTCACCCCTCCACTTT,CASSPGQEHNSPLHF
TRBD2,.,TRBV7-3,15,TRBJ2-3,TGTGCCAGCAGCCCATCCGGGGGGGTAAGAGATACGCAGTATTTT,CASSPSGGVRDTQYF
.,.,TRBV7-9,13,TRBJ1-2,TGTGCCAGCAGCTTATCAGATAACTATGGCTACACCTTC,CASSLSDNYGYTF
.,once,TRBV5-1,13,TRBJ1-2,TGCGCCAGCAGCGCCTCAGTTAACTATGGCTACACCTTC,CASSASVNYGYTF
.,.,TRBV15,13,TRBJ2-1,TGTGCCACCAGCAGAGGGCCGGGAAATGAGCAGTTCTTC,CATSRGPGNEQFF
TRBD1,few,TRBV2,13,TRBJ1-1,TGTGCCAGCTTAGACAGGGGAAACACTGAAGCTTTCTTT,CASLDRGNTEAFF
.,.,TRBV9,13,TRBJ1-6,TGTGCCAGCAGCGTACAGGGTAGTTCACCCCTCCACTTT,CASSVQGSSPLHF
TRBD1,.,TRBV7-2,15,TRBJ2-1,TGTGCCAGCAGCTCTGCAGGGGGCCCTTACAATGAGCAGTTCTTC,CASSSAGGPYNEQFF
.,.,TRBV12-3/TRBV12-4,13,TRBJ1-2,TGTGCCAGCAGTCCAGAAACAGGGTTGGGCTACACCTTC,CASSPETGLGYTF
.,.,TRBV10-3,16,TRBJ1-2,TGTGCCATCAGTGAAAGTAGGCCAGGCACTAACTATGGCTACACCTTC,CAISESRPGTNYGYTF